This T cell receptor (beta chain) was sequenced for a study of regulatory T cells in long-lasting Graves disease. The junction had 6 bases not matched to a gene; V was cut back by 6 bases and J by 5 bases. This CDR3 is built from 14 residues. Per germline, CDR1 MNHNS and CDR2 SASEGT. About this clonotype itself: Its target is not known.

Arm-PCR with iRepertoire HTBI primers amplified the CDR3 regions for these TCR beta libraries. Via MiXCR, TCRdb re-called the multiplex PCR reads, giving one row per CDR3 protein. Altogether around 500,000 distinct CDR3 sequences are present, around 16% being singletons, with the ten largest covering 20% to 25%. Time point in this sample: newly diagnosed GD, antithyroid drugs for less than 3 months. After RNA was extracted from PBMCs, the TCR library was made from it. Study-wide results and limits: Those with persistent Graves' had less TCR diversity than newly diagnosed patients. Under persistent disease, TRBV28, TRBJ1-2 and TRBJ2-5 were used preferentially. Relative to new patients (around 1,000), persistent patients exhibited greater sharing of public clonotypes (more than 2,500).

These data also featured in a second study, about T cells in Graves' hyperthyroidism and ophthalmopathy. That study adds: In the first-round RT-PCR of the TCR CDR3, the HTBI primer set was used.

This receptor was taken from a woman aged 40-60 years with Graves disease. The rearrangement links TRBV6-1 to TRBJ2-3, with 9 bases that match TRBD1. The material sequenced was peripheral blood mononuclear cells (PBMCs), taken at new diagnosis, from a patient treated with antithyroid drugs. This CDR3 reads CASSRQGVGDTQYF. In DNA, the CDR3 is TGTGCCAGCAGCAGACAGGGGGTTGGAGATACGCAGTATTTT.